This T cell receptor beta chain was sequenced during a study of blood T cell repertoires in COVID-19. Background on the study: Sites in the United States, Italy and Spain provided acute and convalescent COVID-19 samples. Sources were T cells, B-cell-depleted T cells, or PBMCs; the material itself was cDNA or gDNA.

In the authors' workflow: Reference gene primer amplification gave nucleated cell count estimates. This table comes from immunoSEQ multiplex PCR, and its TCRdb copy is limited to in-frame clones, with some not included. Clonal size and the V and J genes are those of that table, whereas D and trimming came from the DNA. The sample holds just over 75,000 clones, 87% seen once. What was sequenced was peripheral blood. The clonotype was recovered from a woman of 80 years or more with active or convalescent COVID-19.

The CDR3 bases are TGTGCCAGCAGTGACAGGACAGGGAGGTCCTACGAGCAGTACTTC. It translates to CASSDRTGRSYEQYF. The chain is built from TRBV6-1 and TRBJ2-7, with TRBD1 matching 8 bases. This CDR3 is 15 amino acids long. V was clipped by 3 bases and J by 1 base; unmatched bases: 5. The germline CDR1 and CDR2 sequences are MNHNS and SASEGT.